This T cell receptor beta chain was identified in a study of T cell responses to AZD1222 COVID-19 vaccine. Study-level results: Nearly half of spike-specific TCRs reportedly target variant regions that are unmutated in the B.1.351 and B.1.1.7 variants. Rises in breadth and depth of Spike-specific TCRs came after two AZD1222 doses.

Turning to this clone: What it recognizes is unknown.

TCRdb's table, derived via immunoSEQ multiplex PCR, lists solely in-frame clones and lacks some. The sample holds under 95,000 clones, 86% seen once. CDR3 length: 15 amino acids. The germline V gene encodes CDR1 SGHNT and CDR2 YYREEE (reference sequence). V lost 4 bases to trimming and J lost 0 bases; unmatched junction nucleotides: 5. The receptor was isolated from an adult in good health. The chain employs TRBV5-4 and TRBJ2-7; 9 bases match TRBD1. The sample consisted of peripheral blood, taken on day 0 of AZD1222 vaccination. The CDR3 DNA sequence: TGTGCCAGCAGCCTACAGGGGGCGAGCTCCTACGAGCAGTACTTC. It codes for CASSLQGASSYEQYF. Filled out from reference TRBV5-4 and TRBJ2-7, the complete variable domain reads ETGVTQSPTHLIKTRGQQVTLRCSSQSGHNTVSWYQQALGQGPQFIFQYYREEENGRGNFPPRFSGLQFPNYSSELNVNALELDDSALYLCASSLQGASSYEQYFGPGTRLTVT.